This T cell receptor (beta chain) was retrieved from a study of CD8+ T cells in alopecia areata. Overall study: Patients received oral tofacitinib, 5 to 10 mg twice daily, for moderate-to-severe alopecia areata. Study-wide results and limits: Normal scalp showed lower clonality than lesional scalp, especially alopecia totalis/universalis. Possibly because of HLA-related factors, TCR sharing was less clear across patients than in mice.

Extracted RNA was reverse transcribed into cDNA, the sequencing template. Data came from immunoSEQ multiplex PCR; TCRdb stores just in-frame clones and leaves some out. This table has approximately 66,000 clones, approximately 61% appearing once. CDR1 and CDR2 (germline): SGDLS, YYNGEE. The CDR3 is 16 residues long. V gave up 3 bases and J gave up 2 bases; unmatched junction bases: 10. Lesional scalp tissue (obtained by punch biopsy) and peripheral blood were collected from alopecia areata patients. Of note for this clone: Its antigen is not identified.

The rearrangement joins TRBV9 to TRBJ1-1, with TRBD1 matching 7 bases. The specimen was CD8+ T cells sorted from blood, collected at week 0. The sequence derives from a human donor with alopecia areata. This CDR3 reads CASSEALDRSNTEAFF. Here the CDR3 DNA reads TGTGCCAGCAGCGAGGCCCTGGACAGGAGCAACACTGAAGCTTTCTTT.